This T cell receptor (beta chain) appears in the sequencing data of a study of human T cells and chemical hapten exposure. Study-level background: Readings were taken at 6 days from patch tests that had applied 0.01% DPC to the upper back. Whole-study results and caveats: Counts of TCRs above 1 in 1000 frequency stayed unchanged with DPC sensitization.

Comments on this clonotype: Antigen unknown.

The time point here: patch test 1, 2 weeks after DPC sensitization. Sample treatment: therapeutic diphenylcyclopropenone sensitization with weekly scalp DPC. The study enrolled 18 to 70-year-old alopecia patients suitable for DPC. CDR1 SNHLY and CDR2 FYNNEI come from the germline V gene. V dropped 3 bases and J dropped 1 base, with 4 bases sitting between them. CDR3 size: 13 residues. One entry per CDR3 protein results from TCRdb running MiXCR on the RACE reads. Of around 150,000 distinct CDR3 sequences in the sample, roughly 14% are singletons; the top ten hold approximately 1.5%. The sequence derives from a woman aged 30 to 39 with alopecia areata. Some clones in this sample may be carry-over from other donors' samples. V and J are TRBV2 and TRBJ2-4; no firm D call. Specimen: whole blood, collected in connection with sensitization to the hapten diphenylcyclopropenone (DPC). The CDR3 coding sequence is TGTGCCAGCAGTGATCTCGCCAAAAACATTCAGTACTTC. Its translation: CASSDLAKNIQYF.